A selection of T cell receptor beta chains follows, all from one sample in a study of shared T cell receptors in the human thymus. Some clones are missing from TCRdb's copy, which holds only in-frame ones; the method was immunoSEQ multiplex PCR. The repertoire includes a few hundred thousand clones, 95% of them detected once, and approximately 0.02% sits in the top ten. Sequenced sample: thymocytes. All receptors come from a human donor. Each CDR3 is given with its conserved first and last residue. A D gene is named only where the DNA matches it firmly. Part of the rows lack a size; the others show once, few, many or a class for expanded clones.

D gene	V gene	J gene	clone size	CDR3 length	CDR3 DNA	CDR3 protein
-	TRBV6-5	TRBJ2-7	-	14	TGTGCCAGCAAAGCCGACCGACTCTCCTACGAGCAGTACTTC	CASKADRLSYEQYF
TRBD2	TRBV5-1	TRBJ2-3	-	15	TGCGCCAGCAGCGGGGACGGGACTAGCGCAGATACGCAGTATTTT	CASSGDGTSADTQYF
-	TRBV27	TRBJ2-2	-	15	TGTGCCAGCAGTACCCAGCTGGGGGTCACCGGGGAGCTGTTTTTT	CASSTQLGVTGELFF
-	TRBV5-1	TRBJ1-2	-	12	TGCGCCAGCAGCCCCAACTCCGGTGGCTACACCTTC	CASSPNSGGYTF
-	TRBV28	TRBJ2-2	once	11	TGTGCCAGCACTTTGACCGGGGAGCTGTTTTTT	CASTLTGELFF
TRBD2	TRBV5-1	TRBJ2-5	-	16	TGCGCCAGCAGCCCCCCGCGGGGGGGCCGCCAAGAGACCCAGTACTTC	CASSPPRGGRQETQYF
-	TRBV7-9	TRBJ1-1	-	13	TGTGCCAGCAGCTTAGGACGTTCCCCTGAAGCTTTCTTT	CASSLGRSPEAFF
TRBD1	TRBV27	TRBJ2-7	-	14	TGTGCCAGCAGTCCCCGCGGGACAGGACACGAGCAGTACTTC	CASSPRGTGHEQYF
TRBD1	TRBV6-5	TRBJ1-4	-	16	TGTGCCAGCAGTTACACCGGACAGGGAGTTAATGAAAAACTGTTTTTT	CASSYTGQGVNEKLFF
-	TRBV5-1	TRBJ2-5	-	14	TGCGCCAGCAGCCCCTGGACAGACGAAGAGACCCAGTACTTC	CASSPWTDEETQYF
-	TRBV28	TRBJ2-4	-	13	TGTGCCAGCAGTCTGTTAGCCAAAAACATTCAGTACTTC	CASSLLAKNIQYF
-	TRBV23-1	TRBJ2-7	-	13	TGCGCCAGCAAGGCGCGGGGGCGGAACGAGCAGTACTTC	CASKARGRNEQYF
TRBD1	TRBV28	TRBJ1-2	-	13	TGTGCCAGCAGGGGGGACAGTAACTATGGCTACACCTTC	CASRGDSNYGYTF
-	TRBV6-1	TRBJ2-5	-	13	TGTGCCAGCAGTTCCTGGAATTCGGGGACCCAGTACTTC	CASSSWNSGTQYF
-	TRBV21-1	TRBJ1-3	few	12	TGTGCCGGCTTTTGGACCGGAAACACCATATATTTT	CAGFWTGNTIYF
TRBD2	TRBV9	TRBJ2-3	-	16	TGTGCCAGCAGTCTAGCGGGAGGGAGAGGCACAGATACGCAGTATTTT	CASSLAGGRGTDTQYF
-	TRBV4-3	TRBJ2-1	once	14	TGCGCCAGCAGCCAAGAGGAAGTTTACAATGAGCAGTTCTTC	CASSQEEVYNEQFF
-	TRBV7-3	TRBJ2-3	-	16	TGTGCCAGCAGCTTACTAGCGACCCAGAGCACAGATACGCAGTATTTT	CASSLLATQSTDTQYF
-	TRBV6-1	TRBJ2-1	few	14	TGTGCCAGCAGTGCAGGAGGCCCCCGGGATGAGCAGTTCTTC	CASSAGGPRDEQFF